Included here is one TCR beta chain sequence, with context. The sample holds many counts of this clonotype. Its target antigen remains unknown. Within one base of it there is no much larger clone, and no base qualities were kept. For sorted-subset TCR libraries, 1 million sorted CD4+ or CD8+ T cells were used. PBMCs were separated from peripheral blood using Ficoll-Hypaque density gradient centrifugation and then cryopreserved in liquid nitrogen. The study also sequenced paired sorted CD4+ and CD8+ subsets from healthy controls, HAM/TSP patients and MS patients. The sample comes from a study of neurological immune-mediated disorders (dated by TCRdb to between 2017 and 2020). For the study in its entirety: The study compared peripheral blood TCR-beta repertoires of HTLV-I-associated myelopathy (HAM/TSP) patients, multiple sclerosis patients and healthy controls using UMI-based sequencing. The 90 to 120 TCR-beta libraries covered PBMC samples along with longitudinal samples, technical triplicates, and paired sorted CD4+ and CD8+ T-cell subsets. The cohort included 68 subjects: roughly 15 with HAM/TSP, about 34 with multiple sclerosis, and 20 healthy controls. Study-wide findings and limitations: Expanded clones from different subjects shared no identical CDR3 amino acid sequences, which suggests that TCR-beta repertoires were private in all groups. TCR clonal expansion was greatest in HAM/TSP patients and smallest in MS patients, who ranked below even healthy controls.

Based on the germline V gene, the CDR1 and CDR2 sequences are MRHNA and SNTAGT. V is shortened by 2 bases, J by 3 bases, and the region joining them spans 12 bases. The CDR3, from cysteine to phenylalanine, totals 15 residues. Only the CDR3 DNA stays, 45 bases, in frame from base 1. To synthesize cDNA, template-switch 5'RACE was performed with a primer carrying a 10-nucleotide random unique molecular identifier so that each TCR transcript was tagged. Every sequencing run covered 15-18 subjects and yielded more than 170 million TCR-beta sequences. The RNeasy kit was used to extract total RNA. The KAPA Real-time Library Amplification kit was used to amplify TCR-beta VDJ regions with primers targeting the TCR constant region and the 5'RACE anchor. A first PCR added sample indexes and Illumina adaptors, and a second PCR then raised library yield. The roughly 650 bp TCR product was size-selected on a 2% E-gel SizeSelection system after Ampure bead purification. Before pooling, library quality was assessed on a Bioanalyzer, concentration was determined with Qubit, and library quantification was performed with the Kapa Library Quantification kit. An Illumina HiSeq 2500 sequenced the libraries paired-end 2 x 150 bp. To increase sequence diversity, roughly 24-31% phiX was spiked into each library pool. As for how the authors treated the data: Quality-filtered reads were processed with the UMI-based MiGEC pipeline, and over 85% of raw TCR sequences were removed by the MiGEC pipeline during error correction. VDJ genes were aligned to IMGT germline references, and clonotypes were defined by unique CDR3 amino acid sequence plus V-J genes. Clonal expansion, Shannon diversity, and CDR3 relatedness (CalcPairwiseDistances, ClusterSamples) were evaluated with VDJtools, and phylogenetic trees were built with CLCbio workbench. Using coefficient-of-variation modelling across technical triplicates, the study counted a clone as expanded if it had at least 8 unique UMIs. TCRdb passed the public sequencing reads through fastp at Q25 and MiXCR, retaining productive beta sequences. One record per CDR3 amino acid sequence lists the most common genes and DNA. The V and J calls, along with clone size, are taken from TCRdb and not from the paper's own processing. The table for this sample lists about 41,000 distinct CDR3 sequences; 13% to 15% of them were counted only once. Of the sample, around 4% falls within the top ten clones.

Specimen: CD4+ T cells from blood. Recombination linked TRBV6-4 to TRBJ2-3; matching of 5 bases hints at TRBD1 as the D gene. This receptor was taken from a woman between 55 and 75 years old with HTLV-1-associated myelopathy (HAM/TSP). The CDR3 reads as follows: CASSDPKQGTDTQYF. Here is the DNA: TGTGCCAGCAGTGACCCTAAGCAGGGTACAGATACGCAGTATTTT.